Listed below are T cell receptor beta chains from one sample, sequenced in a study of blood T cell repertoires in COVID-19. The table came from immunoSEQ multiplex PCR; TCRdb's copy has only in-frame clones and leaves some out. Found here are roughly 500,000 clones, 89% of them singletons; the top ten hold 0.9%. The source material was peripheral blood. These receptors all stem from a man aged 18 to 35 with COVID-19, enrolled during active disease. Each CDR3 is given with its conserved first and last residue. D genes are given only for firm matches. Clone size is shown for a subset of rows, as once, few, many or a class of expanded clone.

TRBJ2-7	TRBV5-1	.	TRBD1	CASSVGQGANVQYF	TGCGCCAGCAGCGTTGGACAGGGAGCTAACGTGCAGTACTTC
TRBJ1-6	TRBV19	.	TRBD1	CASTPGQGTNSPLHF	TGTGCCAGTACCCCGGGACAGGGAACTAATTCACCCCTCCACTTT
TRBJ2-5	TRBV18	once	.	CASSPYQETQYF	TGTGCCAGCTCACCATATCAAGAGACCCAGTACTTC
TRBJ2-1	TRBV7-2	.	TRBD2	CASSLIAGDEQFF	TGTGCCAGCAGCTTAATAGCGGGGGATGAGCAGTTCTTC
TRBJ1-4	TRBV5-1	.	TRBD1	CASSQDRDHEKLFF	TGCGCCAGCAGCCAGGACAGGGACCATGAAAAACTGTTTTTT
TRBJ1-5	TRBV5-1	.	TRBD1	CASSSTGGRNQPQHF	TGCGCCAGCAGCAGCACAGGGGGCCGCAATCAGCCCCAGCATTTT
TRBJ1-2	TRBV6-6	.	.	CASRDRGMGNGYTF	TGTGCCAGCAGGGATAGGGGGATGGGAAATGGCTACACCTTC
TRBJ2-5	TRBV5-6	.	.	CASSPIHGSYREQETQYF	TGTGCCAGCAGCCCGATCCATGGGAGTTATCGGGAACAAGAGACCCAGTACTTC
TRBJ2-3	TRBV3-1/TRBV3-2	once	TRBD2	CASSQEWGGPPDTQYF	TGTGCCAGCAGCCAAGAGTGGGGAGGGCCACCAGATACGCAGTATTTT
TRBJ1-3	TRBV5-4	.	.	CASANGGAYTIYF	TGTGCCAGCGCAAATGGGGGGGCTTACACCATATATTTT
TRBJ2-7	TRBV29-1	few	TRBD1	CSAVNGTGWNEQYF	TGCAGCGCAGTGAATGGGACAGGGTGGAACGAGCAGTACTTC
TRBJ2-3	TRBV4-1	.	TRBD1	CASSRMRTGGTDTQYF	TGCGCCAGCAGTCGCATGCGGACAGGGGGCACAGATACGCAGTATTTT
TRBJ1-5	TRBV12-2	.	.	CASRLDLGQGIGNQPQHF	TGTGCAAGTCGCTTAGATCTGGGACAGGGTATTGGCAATCAGCCCCAGCATTTT
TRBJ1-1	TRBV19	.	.	CASSVLGAEAFF	TGTGCCAGTAGTGTGCTAGGGGCTGAAGCTTTCTTT
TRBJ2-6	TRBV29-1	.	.	CSVGLSGANVLTF	TGCAGCGTTGGACTCTCTGGGGCCAACGTCCTGACTTTC
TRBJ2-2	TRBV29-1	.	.	CSVRDTTVTGELFF	TGCAGCGTCCGGGACACCACGGTCACCGGGGAGCTGTTTTTT
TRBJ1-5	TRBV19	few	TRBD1	CASSGTGGNQPQHF	TGTGCCAGTAGTGGCACAGGGGGCAATCAGCCCCAGCATTTT
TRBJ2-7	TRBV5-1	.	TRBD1	CASSAGQGWYEQYF	TGCGCCAGCAGCGCCGGACAGGGTTGGTACGAGCAGTACTTC
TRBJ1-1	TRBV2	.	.	CASMTDPGATEAFF	TGTGCCAGCATGACCGATCCAGGGGCCACTGAAGCTTTCTTT
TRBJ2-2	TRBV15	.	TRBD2	CATSPHRGVGTGELFF	TGTGCCACCAGCCCACACCGGGGGGTGGGCACCGGGGAGCTGTTTTTT
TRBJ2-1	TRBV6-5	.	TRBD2	CASRRSGGTYNEQFF	TGTGCCAGCAGAAGAAGCGGGGGGACCTACAATGAGCAGTTCTTC
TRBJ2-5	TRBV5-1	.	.	CASSLTKETQYF	TGCGCCAGCAGCTTGACTAAAGAGACCCAGTACTTC
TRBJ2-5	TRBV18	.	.	CASSPDLGGLVSETQYF	TGTGCCAGCTCACCCGATCTCGGGGGATTGGTGTCAGAGACCCAGTACTTC
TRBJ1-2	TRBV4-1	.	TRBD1	CASSQGGQSFYGYTF	TGCGCCAGCAGCCAAGGGGGACAGTCCTTTTATGGCTACACCTTC
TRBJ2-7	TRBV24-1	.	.	CATSDSSYEQYF	TGTGCCACCAGTGACAGCTCCTACGAGCAGTACTTC
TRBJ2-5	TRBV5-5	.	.	CASSVTRGRETQYF	TGTGCCAGCAGCGTCACCCGGGGGAGGGAGACCCAGTACTTC
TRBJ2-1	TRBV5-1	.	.	CASSATGQLNNEQFF	TGCGCCAGCAGCGCAACCGGACAGCTTAACAATGAGCAGTTCTTC
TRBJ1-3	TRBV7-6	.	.	CASSPPLKQGTGNTIYF	TGTGCCAGCAGCCCGCCCCTGAAGCAGGGGACTGGAAACACCATATATTTT
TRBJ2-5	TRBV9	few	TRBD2	CASSVGGLAGTQETQYF	TGTGCCAGCAGCGTAGGGGGACTAGCGGGGACCCAAGAGACCCAGTACTTC
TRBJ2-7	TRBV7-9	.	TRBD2	CASSLGGAGLYF	TGTGCCAGCAGCTTAGGTGGAGCGGGACTCTACTTC
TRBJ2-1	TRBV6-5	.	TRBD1	CASTETGGTYNEQFF	TGTGCCAGCACGGAGACAGGGGGAACCTACAATGAGCAGTTCTTC